Listed below are T cell receptor beta chains from one sample, sequenced in a study of T cell responses to AZD1222 COVID-19 vaccine. Generated by immunoSEQ multiplex PCR, the TCRdb table keeps only in-frame clones and is missing some. The sample lists about 180,000 clones; over 90% were seen once. Sequencing used peripheral blood, obtained 28 days after the second AZD1222 dose. The receptor source for this set is an adult who received the AZD1222 COVID-19 vaccine. Each CDR3 is given with its conserved first and last residue. Each record gives: clone size, CDR3 length, V gene, D gene, J gene, CDR3 protein, CDR3 DNA. D genes are given only for firm matches. The listing skips clone size in some rows; elsewhere it reads once, few, many or a size class.

clone size: -; CDR3 length: 15; V gene: TRBV7-2; D gene: -; J gene: TRBJ2-1; CDR3 protein: CASRRSMSSYNEQFF; CDR3 DNA: TGTGCCAGCAGGCGTTCGATGAGCTCCTACAATGAGCAGTTCTTC
clone size: few; CDR3 length: 15; V gene: TRBV6-2/TRBV6-3; D gene: -; J gene: TRBJ2-2; CDR3 protein: CASSPPAGVAWELFF; CDR3 DNA: TGTGCCAGCAGTCCCCCGGCCGGTGTCGCTTGGGAGCTGTTTTTT
clone size: -; CDR3 length: 12; V gene: TRBV3-1/TRBV3-2; D gene: -; J gene: TRBJ1-1; CDR3 protein: CASSQVRGRAFF; CDR3 DNA: TGTGCCAGCAGCCAGGTGAGGGGGAGGGCTTTCTTT
clone size: -; CDR3 length: 19; V gene: TRBV7-9; D gene: TRBD1; J gene: TRBJ1-6; CDR3 protein: CASRRRGQGPDSYNSPLHF; CDR3 DNA: TGTGCCAGCAGGCGAAGGGGACAGGGGCCTGACTCCTATAATTCACCCCTCCACTTT
clone size: -; CDR3 length: 12; V gene: TRBV3-1/TRBV3-2; D gene: -; J gene: TRBJ2-2; CDR3 protein: CASSTQAGELFF; CDR3 DNA: TGTGCCAGCAGCACCCAGGCCGGGGAGCTGTTTTTT
clone size: -; CDR3 length: 12; V gene: TRBV30; D gene: -; J gene: TRBJ2-1; CDR3 protein: CAWSVRGNEQFF; CDR3 DNA: TGTGCCTGGAGTGTACGGGGAAATGAGCAGTTCTTC
clone size: once; CDR3 length: 13; V gene: TRBV28; D gene: -; J gene: TRBJ1-1; CDR3 protein: CASSPGQERGAFF; CDR3 DNA: TGTGCCAGCAGTCCTGGACAAGAAAGAGGAGCTTTCTTT
clone size: -; CDR3 length: 15; V gene: TRBV30; D gene: -; J gene: TRBJ1-5; CDR3 protein: CAWRRKETSNQPQHF; CDR3 DNA: TGTGCCTGGAGGAGAAAGGAGACCAGCAATCAGCCCCAGCATTTT
clone size: -; CDR3 length: 13; V gene: TRBV2; D gene: -; J gene: TRBJ2-2; CDR3 protein: CASSFTQTGELFF; CDR3 DNA: TGTGCCAGCAGTTTCACACAGACCGGGGAGCTGTTTTTT
clone size: -; CDR3 length: 14; V gene: TRBV11-2; D gene: TRBD1; J gene: TRBJ1-2; CDR3 protein: CASSLEGQGAGYTF; CDR3 DNA: TGTGCCAGCAGCTTAGAGGGACAGGGGGCTGGCTACACCTTC
clone size: -; CDR3 length: 15; V gene: TRBV19; D gene: TRBD1; J gene: TRBJ1-1; CDR3 protein: CASSLRTGARTEAFF; CDR3 DNA: TGTGCCAGTAGTCTCCGGACAGGAGCGAGGACTGAAGCTTTCTTT
clone size: once; CDR3 length: 13; V gene: TRBV6-5; D gene: -; J gene: TRBJ2-7; CDR3 protein: CASRWDVSYEQYF; CDR3 DNA: TGTGCCAGCAGGTGGGACGTCTCCTACGAGCAGTACTTC
clone size: -; CDR3 length: 15; V gene: TRBV19; D gene: TRBD1; J gene: TRBJ1-1; CDR3 protein: CASSSGTGGSTEAFF; CDR3 DNA: TGTGCCAGTAGTTCCGGGACAGGGGGTAGCACTGAAGCTTTCTTT
clone size: -; CDR3 length: 16; V gene: TRBV7-3; D gene: TRBD2; J gene: TRBJ2-2; CDR3 protein: CASSARTSGDAGELFF; CDR3 DNA: TGTGCCAGCAGCGCCAGGACTAGCGGGGATGCCGGGGAGCTGTTTTTT
clone size: -; CDR3 length: 16; V gene: TRBV4-2; D gene: -; J gene: TRBJ2-2; CDR3 protein: CASSQEPLTNTGELFF; CDR3 DNA: TGTGCCAGCAGCCAAGAACCACTTACTAACACCGGGGAGCTGTTTTTT
clone size: -; CDR3 length: 13; V gene: TRBV9; D gene: -; J gene: TRBJ1-2; CDR3 protein: CASSKDRDYGYTF; CDR3 DNA: TGTGCCAGCAGCAAAGACAGAGACTATGGCTACACCTTC
clone size: -; CDR3 length: 13; V gene: TRBV5-6; D gene: TRBD1; J gene: TRBJ1-2; CDR3 protein: CASSFDRGAGYTF; CDR3 DNA: TGTGCCAGCAGCTTCGACAGGGGTGCTGGCTACACCTTC
clone size: -; CDR3 length: 15; V gene: TRBV18; D gene: TRBD1; J gene: TRBJ2-7; CDR3 protein: CASSPRQGGTYEQYF; CDR3 DNA: TGTGCCAGCTCACCCAGACAGGGGGGGACCTACGAGCAGTACTTC
clone size: -; CDR3 length: 15; V gene: TRBV10-3; D gene: TRBD2; J gene: TRBJ2-7; CDR3 protein: CAISDQLAGESEQYF; CDR3 DNA: TGTGCCATCAGTGATCAACTAGCGGGAGAGAGCGAGCAGTACTTC
clone size: -; CDR3 length: 14; V gene: TRBV3-1/TRBV3-2; D gene: -; J gene: TRBJ2-5; CDR3 protein: CASSHWTLDETQYF; CDR3 DNA: TGTGCCAGCAGCCATTGGACGTTGGACGAGACCCAGTACTTC
clone size: -; CDR3 length: 16; V gene: TRBV9; D gene: TRBD2; J gene: TRBJ2-1; CDR3 protein: CASSVGTSGANNEQFF; CDR3 DNA: TGTGCCAGCAGCGTAGGGACTAGCGGGGCTAACAATGAGCAGTTCTTC
clone size: -; CDR3 length: 15; V gene: TRBV19; D gene: TRBD1; J gene: TRBJ1-6; CDR3 protein: CASSAGTGHHSPLHF; CDR3 DNA: TGTGCCAGTAGTGCTGGGACAGGGCACCATTCACCCCTCCACTTT